This T cell receptor beta chain was observed in a study of T cell changes during pregnancy in multiple sclerosis (dated by TCRdb to the late 2010s). In the study overall: Changes in the T cell repertoire over the course of pregnancy were examined in this study in women with multiple sclerosis.

Preparation of the library involved the immunoSEQ multiplex PCR assay. The table comes from immuneACCESS by way of TCRdb, which keeps in-frame sequences with V and J called. Part of the clones is missing from these tables; in studies checked, under half for an unresolved V gene and the rest for unknown reasons. Present in this sample are under 90,000 clones, 85% to 95% of which were seen just once. The top ten constitute around 0.91% of the sample. On this clone: Its antigen has not been determined. Per-nucleotide qualities are absent, and no much larger clonotype sits a single base away.

The specimen was peripheral blood, collected in the second trimester of pregnancy. The receptor was derived from a female donor in good health, enrolled as a control in a pregnancy study.

The sequenced DNA is TGTGCCAGCAGCTATTCCGTTAGCGGGAGCGACGAGCAGTACTTC. It encodes CASSYSVSGSDEQYF. The chain is made from TRBV5-4 and TRBJ2-7; 9 bases in the middle match TRBD2. Germline trimming amounts to 3 bases on V and 5 bases on J, with 9 as the count of junction bases outside the gene matches. Taken from the germline V gene (reference sequence), the CDR1 and CDR2 loops are SGHNT and YYREEE. The CDR3 goes from the cysteine to the phenylalanine over 15 residues. CDR3 DNA only is kept here, 45 bases in frame from base 1.